The 11 T cell receptor beta chains below all came from one sample that was sequenced in a study of blood T cells in healthy people across ages. The use of a sample-barcoded 5' primer and a J-beta primer mix characterized a second PCR of about 7 to 12 cycles. TCRdb ran MiXCR on the 5' RACE reads and lists one entry per CDR3 protein. The table shows 850,000 to 950,000 distinct CDR3 sequences, with more than 25% occurring only once. The sequencing input was blood. The receptors were sampled from a woman of 80 years or more in good health.

This clonotype was recorded a few times. The V and J genes are TRBV29-1 and TRBJ1-5; 12 nucleotides line up with TRBD1. The CDR3 totals 14 residues. V trimming: 6 bases; J trimming: 8 bases; junction bases outside the gene matches: 8. Germline V gene sequence: CDR1 SQVTM, CDR2 ANQGSEA. For the CDR3, the DNA is TGCAGCGTAATACCGGGACAGGGGGCAAAGCCCCAGCATTTT. This codes for CSVIPGQGAKPQHF.

This clonotype was found a few times. The chain couples TRBV6-1 to TRBJ1-2, with 9 bases aligning to TRBD1. J gave up 5 bases and V 8 bases, and 21 bases lay outside the gene matches. This CDR3 is 18 amino acids long. Germline V gene data show CDR1 as MNHNS and CDR2 as SASEGT. The CDR3 DNA follows: TGTGCCAGCGCCCGACTCAGACTAACGGGGACAGGGCAGTATGGCTACACCTTC. This encodes CASARLRLTGTGQYGYTF.

The chain joins TRBV7-9 to TRBJ1-2, with D hard to call. The CDR3 contains 14 residues. V lost 4 bases to trimming and J lost 0 bases, with 9 bases between them. CDR1 is SEHNR and CDR2 is FQNEAQ in the germline V gene (reference sequence). This chain's CDR3 is CASSWEGPNYGYTF. The CDR3, as DNA: TGTGCCAGCAGCTGGGAGGGCCCTAACTATGGCTACACCTTC.

This clonotype has at least ten counts. The chain joins TRBV7-2 to TRBJ2-7; tentatively, D is TRBD2 (6 bases). The CDR3 is made up of 15 amino acids. Germline-derived CDR1 and CDR2 are SGHTA and FQGNSA. The V end lost 1 base, the J end lost 4 bases, and 14 bases lay between the germline ends. This CDR3 reads CASSLGAGDGYEQYF. The DNA for the CDR3 is TGTGCCAGCAGCTTAGGAGCGGGTGATGGGTACGAGCAGTACTTC.

There are many counts of this clonotype. The chain links TRBV12-3 or TRBV12-4 to TRBJ2-1, with D perhaps assigned TRBD1 or TRBD2 (7 bases each). This CDR3 region has 16 residues. V was cut by 3 bases and J by 5 bases, with 17 bases left in between. Here the CDR3 reads CASSFPQGGTHNEQFF. The CDR3 nucleotides read TGTGCCAGCAGTTTCCCCCAGGGGGGGACCCACAATGAGCAGTTCTTC.

This rearrangement joins TRBV19 to TRBJ2-1; D call uncertain. CDR1 and CDR2 (germline): LNHDA, SQIVND (reference sequence). CDR3 length: 12 amino acids. Trimming took off 4 bases at V and 8 bases at J, with 9 bases between the two ends. The CDR3 protein is CASSTPPHEQFF. CDR3 in DNA: TGTGCCAGTAGTACCCCTCCCCATGAGCAGTTCTTC.

V and J are TRBV5-1 and TRBJ2-5, with D tentatively TRBD1 or TRBD2 (5 bases each). Trimming removed 4 bases at V and 3 bases at J, with 13 bases between. The CDR3 spans 14 residues. The germline V gene encodes CDR1 SGHRS and CDR2 YFSETQ. CDR3 sequence: CASSISGPEETQYF. DNA of the CDR3: TGCGCCAGCAGCATATCGGGACCGGAAGAGACCCAGTACTTC.

CDR3 DNA: TGCAGCGTAAGACGGGACAGGGCAGTTAGTGAAGCTTTCTTT. Protein sequence: CSVRRDRAVSEAFF. V usage is TRBV29-1 and J usage is TRBJ1-1; 9 positions match TRBD1. V shed 6 bases, J shed 7 bases, and the junction held 12 bases outside the gene matches. The CDR3 runs to 14 residues. The germline gives CDR1 SQVTM, CDR2 ANQGSEA.

This clonotype was counted at least ten times. This chain uses TRBV11-2 with TRBJ2-1, with 8 positions matching TRBD2. CDR1 is SGHAT, CDR2 FQNNGV, per germline. J gave up 4 bases and V 4 bases, and 6 bases lay outside the gene matches. The CDR3 spans 15 residues. The CDR3 loop reads CASSSGGGNYNEQFF. In DNA form, the CDR3 reads TGTGCCAGCAGCTCCGGCGGGGGGAATTACAATGAGCAGTTCTTC. Looking up the rest from reference TRBV11-2 and TRBJ2-1 gives the full variable domain: EAGVAQSPRYKIIEKRQSVAFWCNPISGHATLYWYQQILGQGPKLLIQFQNNGVVDDSQLPKDRFSAERLKGVDSTLKIQPAKLEDSAVYLCASSSGGGNYNEQFFGPGTRLTVL.

V is TRBV7-9 and J is TRBJ2-7; maybe TRBD1 (5 bases). The V end was cut by 8 bases, the J end by 2 bases, with 10 bases between. The CDR3 runs 12 residues. Germline V gene sequence: CDR1 SEHNR, CDR2 FQNEAQ (reference sequence). CDR3 sequence reads: CASAGWTYEQYF. The CDR3 DNA reads as TGTGCCAGCGCAGGGTGGACCTACGAGCAGTACTTC.

The genes are TRBV20-1 and TRBJ1-4, with 7 bases matching TRBD1. Trimming at V came to 0 bases and at J to 6 bases, leaving 7 bases not matched to a gene. Germline lookup yields CDR1 DFQATT and CDR2 SNEGSKA (reference sequence). This CDR3 has 15 amino acids. CDR3 sequence: CSARDPAGGDEKLFF. DNA for the CDR3: TGCAGTGCTAGAGATCCGGCAGGGGGGGATGAAAAACTGTTTTTT.